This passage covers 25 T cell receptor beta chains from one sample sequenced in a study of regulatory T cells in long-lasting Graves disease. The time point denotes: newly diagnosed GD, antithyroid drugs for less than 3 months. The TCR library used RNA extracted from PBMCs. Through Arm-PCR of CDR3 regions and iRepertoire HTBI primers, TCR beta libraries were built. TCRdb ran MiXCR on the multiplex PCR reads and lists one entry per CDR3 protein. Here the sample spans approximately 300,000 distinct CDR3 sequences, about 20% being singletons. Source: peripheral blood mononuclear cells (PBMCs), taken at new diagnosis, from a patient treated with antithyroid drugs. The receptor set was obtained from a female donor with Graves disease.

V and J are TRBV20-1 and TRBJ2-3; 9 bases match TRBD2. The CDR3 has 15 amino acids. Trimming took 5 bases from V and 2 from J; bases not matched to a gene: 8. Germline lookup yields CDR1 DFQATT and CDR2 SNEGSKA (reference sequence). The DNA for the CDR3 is TGCAGTGCTGCCTCCCTGGGACTAGCCACAGATACGCAGTATTTT. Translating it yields CSAASLGLATDTQYF.

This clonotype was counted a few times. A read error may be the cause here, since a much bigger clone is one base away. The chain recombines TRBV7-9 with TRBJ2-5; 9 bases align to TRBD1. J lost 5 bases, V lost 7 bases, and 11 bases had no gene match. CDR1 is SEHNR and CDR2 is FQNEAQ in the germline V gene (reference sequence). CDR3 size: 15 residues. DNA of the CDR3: TGTGCCAGCACCTCCTGGGGACAGGGCAAGGAGACCCAGTACTTC. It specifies CASTSWGQGKETQYF.

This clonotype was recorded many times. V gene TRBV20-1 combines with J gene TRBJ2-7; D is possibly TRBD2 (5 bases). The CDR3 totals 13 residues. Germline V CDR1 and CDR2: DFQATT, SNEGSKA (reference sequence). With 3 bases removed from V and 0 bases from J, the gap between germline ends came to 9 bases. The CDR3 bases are TGCAGTGCTAGGGAGCGGCACTCCTACGAGCAGTACTTC. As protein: CSARERHSYEQYF.

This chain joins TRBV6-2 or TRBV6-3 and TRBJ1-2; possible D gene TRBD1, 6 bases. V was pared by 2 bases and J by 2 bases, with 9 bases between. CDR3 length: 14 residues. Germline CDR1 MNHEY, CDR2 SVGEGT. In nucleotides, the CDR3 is TGTGCCAGCAGTTACCAAACAGGGAACTATGGCTACACCTTC. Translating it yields CASSYQTGNYGYTF.

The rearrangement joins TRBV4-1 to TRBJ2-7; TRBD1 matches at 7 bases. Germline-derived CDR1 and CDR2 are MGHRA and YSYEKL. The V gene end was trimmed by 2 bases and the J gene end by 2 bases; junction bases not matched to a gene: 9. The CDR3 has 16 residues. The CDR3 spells CASSQRNRGNTYEQYF. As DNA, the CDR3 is TGCGCCAGCAGCCAACGGAACAGGGGTAACACCTACGAGCAGTACTTC.

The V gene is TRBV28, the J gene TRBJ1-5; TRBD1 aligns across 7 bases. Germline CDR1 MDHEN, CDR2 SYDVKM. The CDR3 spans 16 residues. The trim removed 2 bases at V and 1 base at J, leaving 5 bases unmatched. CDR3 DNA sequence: TGTGCCAGCAGTTTAGAGAGGGGGCGCAGCAATCAGCCCCAGCATTTT. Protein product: CASSLERGRSNQPQHF.

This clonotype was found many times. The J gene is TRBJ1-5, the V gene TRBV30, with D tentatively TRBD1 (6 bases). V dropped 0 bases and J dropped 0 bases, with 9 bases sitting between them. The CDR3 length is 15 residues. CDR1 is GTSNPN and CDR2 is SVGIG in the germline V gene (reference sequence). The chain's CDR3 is CAWSVDSNSNQPQHF. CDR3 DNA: TGTGCCTGGAGTGTGGACAGCAATAGCAATCAGCCCCAGCATTTT.

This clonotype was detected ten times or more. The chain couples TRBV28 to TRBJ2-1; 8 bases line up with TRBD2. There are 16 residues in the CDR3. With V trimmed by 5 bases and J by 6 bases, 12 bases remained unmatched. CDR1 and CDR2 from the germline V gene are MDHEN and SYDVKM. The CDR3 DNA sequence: TGTGCCAGCAGTCGAGTCGGACTAGCCGTTTCCAATGAGCAGTTCTTC. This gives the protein CASSRVGLAVSNEQFF.

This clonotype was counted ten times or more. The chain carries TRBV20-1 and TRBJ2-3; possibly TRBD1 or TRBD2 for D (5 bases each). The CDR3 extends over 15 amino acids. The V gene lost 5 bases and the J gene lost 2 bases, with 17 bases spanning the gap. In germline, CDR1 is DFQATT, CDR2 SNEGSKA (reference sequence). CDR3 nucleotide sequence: TGCAGTGCTGCCTCCCGGGACGGACCCACAGATACGCAGTATTTT. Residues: CSAASRDGPTDTQYF.

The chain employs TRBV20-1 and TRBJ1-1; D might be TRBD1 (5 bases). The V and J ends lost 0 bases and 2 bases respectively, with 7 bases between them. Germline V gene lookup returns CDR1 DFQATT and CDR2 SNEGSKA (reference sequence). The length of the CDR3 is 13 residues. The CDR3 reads CSAREGRNTEAFF. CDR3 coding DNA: TGCAGTGCTAGAGAGGGGCGAAACACTGAAGCTTTCTTT.

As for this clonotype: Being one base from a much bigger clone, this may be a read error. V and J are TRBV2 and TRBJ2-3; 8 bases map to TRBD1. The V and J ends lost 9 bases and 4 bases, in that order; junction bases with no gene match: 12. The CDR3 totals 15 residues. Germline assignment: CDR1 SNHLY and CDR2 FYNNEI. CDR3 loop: CASSQPGGRADTQYF. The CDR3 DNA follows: TGTGCCAGTTCTCAGCCAGGGGGCAGGGCAGATACGCAGTATTTT.

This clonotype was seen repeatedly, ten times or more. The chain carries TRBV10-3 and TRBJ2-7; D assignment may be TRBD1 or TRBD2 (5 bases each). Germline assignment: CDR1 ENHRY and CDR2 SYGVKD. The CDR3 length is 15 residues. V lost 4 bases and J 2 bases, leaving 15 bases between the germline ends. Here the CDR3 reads CAISGLGDEAYEQYF. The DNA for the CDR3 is TGTGCCATCAGTGGGCTAGGGGACGAGGCCTACGAGCAGTACTTC.

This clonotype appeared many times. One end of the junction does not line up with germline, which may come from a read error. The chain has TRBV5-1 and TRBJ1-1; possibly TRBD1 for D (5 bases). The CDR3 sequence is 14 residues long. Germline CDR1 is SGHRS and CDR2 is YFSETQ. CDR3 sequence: CASSLGEVNTEAFF. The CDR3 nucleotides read TGTGCCAGCAGCTTAGGGGAAGTGAACACTGAAGCTTTCTTT.

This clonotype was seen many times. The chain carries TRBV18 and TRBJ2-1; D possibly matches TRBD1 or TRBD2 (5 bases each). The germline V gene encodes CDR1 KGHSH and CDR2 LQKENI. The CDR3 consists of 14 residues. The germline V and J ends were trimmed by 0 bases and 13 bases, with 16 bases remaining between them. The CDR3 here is CASSPPSRWDAQFF. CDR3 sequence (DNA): TGTGCCAGCTCACCACCGAGTCGGTGGGACGCTCAGTTCTTC.

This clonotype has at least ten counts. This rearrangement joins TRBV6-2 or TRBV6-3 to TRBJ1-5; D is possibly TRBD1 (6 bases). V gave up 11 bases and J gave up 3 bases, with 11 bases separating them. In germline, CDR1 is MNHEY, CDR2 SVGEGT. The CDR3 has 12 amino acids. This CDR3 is CACRDTNQPQHF. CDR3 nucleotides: TGTGCCTGCCGGGACACCAATCAGCCCCAGCATTTT.

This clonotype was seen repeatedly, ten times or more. The CDR3 DNA follows: TGTGCCAGCAGCCCCATAGCAGGGGCAAATACGCAGTATTTT. Its translation is CASSPIAGANTQYF. The J gene is TRBJ2-3, the V gene TRBV11-2, with D maybe TRBD1 (6 bases). CDR3 length equals 14 residues. V lost 5 bases and J lost 7, with 16 bases in between. CDR1 is SGHAT, CDR2 FQNNGV, per germline.

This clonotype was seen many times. This chain's CDR3 is CASSFAGLADEQYF. CDR3 bases: TGTGCCAGCAGCTTTGCGGGACTAGCGGACGAGCAGTACTTC. The chain has TRBV7-8 and TRBJ2-7; TRBD2 agrees at 11 bases. From germline, CDR1 is SGHVS and CDR2 FQNEAQ. V gave up 3 bases and J gave up 5 bases; unmatched junction bases: 3. CDR3 length: 14 residues.

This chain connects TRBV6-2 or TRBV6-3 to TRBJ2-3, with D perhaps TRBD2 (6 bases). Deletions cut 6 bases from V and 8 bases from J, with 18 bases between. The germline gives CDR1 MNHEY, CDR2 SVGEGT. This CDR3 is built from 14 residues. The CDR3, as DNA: TGTGCCAGCAGCCCGGGACTGCAATCAGGTACGCAGTATTTT. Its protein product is CASSPGLQSGTQYF.

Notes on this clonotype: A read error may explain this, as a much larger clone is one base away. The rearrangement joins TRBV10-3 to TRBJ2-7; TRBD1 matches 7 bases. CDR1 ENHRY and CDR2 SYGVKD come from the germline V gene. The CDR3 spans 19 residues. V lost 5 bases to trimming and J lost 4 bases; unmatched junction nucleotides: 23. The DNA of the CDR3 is TGTGCCATCAGTAAAGATCCCGGGACAGCGATGAGAGCGAAGTACGAGCAGTACTTC. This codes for CAISKDPGTAMRAKYEQYF.

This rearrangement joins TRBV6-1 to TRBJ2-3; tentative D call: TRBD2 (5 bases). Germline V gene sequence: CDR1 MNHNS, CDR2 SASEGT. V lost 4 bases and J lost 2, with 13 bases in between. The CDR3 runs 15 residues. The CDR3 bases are TGTGCCAGCAGTGCAGCGGAGATTCCCACAGATACGCAGTATTTT. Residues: CASSAAEIPTDTQYF.

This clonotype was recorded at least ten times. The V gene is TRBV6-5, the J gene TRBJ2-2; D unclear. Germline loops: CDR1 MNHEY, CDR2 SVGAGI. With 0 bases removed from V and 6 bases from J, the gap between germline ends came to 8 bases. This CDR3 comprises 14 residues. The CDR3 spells CASSYSLQPGELFF. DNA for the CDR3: TGTGCCAGCAGTTACTCGTTACAGCCCGGGGAGCTGTTTTTT.

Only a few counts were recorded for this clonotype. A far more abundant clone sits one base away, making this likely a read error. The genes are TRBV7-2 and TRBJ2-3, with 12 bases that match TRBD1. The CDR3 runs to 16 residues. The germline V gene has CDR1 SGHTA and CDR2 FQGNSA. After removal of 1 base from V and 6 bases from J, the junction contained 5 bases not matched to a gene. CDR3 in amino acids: CASSLDGTGGGDTQYF. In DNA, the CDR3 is TGTGCCAGCAGCTTAGACGGGACAGGGGGCGGCGATACGCAGTATTTT. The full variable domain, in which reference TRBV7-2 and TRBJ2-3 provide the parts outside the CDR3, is GAGVSQSPSNKVTEKGKDVELRCDPISGHTALYWYRQSLGQGLEFLIYFQGNSAPDKSGLPSDRFSAERTGGSVSTLTIQRTQQEDSAVYLCASSLDGTGGGDTQYFGPGTRLTVL.

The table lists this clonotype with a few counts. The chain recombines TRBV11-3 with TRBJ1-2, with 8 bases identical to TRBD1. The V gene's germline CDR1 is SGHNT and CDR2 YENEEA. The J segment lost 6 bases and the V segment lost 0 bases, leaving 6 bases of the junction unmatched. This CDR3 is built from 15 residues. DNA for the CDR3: TGTGCCAGCAGCTTAGATCCGGGCAGGGGGCATGGCTACACCTTC. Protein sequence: CASSLDPGRGHGYTF.

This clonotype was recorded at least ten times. The chain's CDR3 is CASSPGGLAGAQETQYF. CDR3 DNA: TGTGCCAGCAGTCCCGGGGGACTAGCGGGAGCCCAAGAGACCCAGTACTTC. The chain links TRBV12-3 or TRBV12-4 to TRBJ2-5; 14 nucleotides line up with TRBD2. The V segment lost 5 bases and the J segment 1 base; nucleotides outside the gene matches: 6. The CDR3 sequence is 17 residues long.

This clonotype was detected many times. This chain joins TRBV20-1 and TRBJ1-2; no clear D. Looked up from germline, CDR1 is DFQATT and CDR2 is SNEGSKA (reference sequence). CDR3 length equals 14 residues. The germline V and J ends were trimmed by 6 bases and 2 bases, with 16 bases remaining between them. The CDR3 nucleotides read TGCAGTGCCCCTGCATCGGGCCGAAACTATGGCTACACCTTC. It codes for CSAPASGRNYGYTF.